The rows below give T cell receptor beta chains drawn from one sample of a study of CD8 T cells in Susac syndrome. TCRdb ran MiXCR on the immunoSEQ multiplex PCR reads and lists one entry per CDR3 protein. Of 150,000 to 160,000 distinct CDR3 sequences listed, around 96% were seen once; the top ten hold 0.21%. Material for sequencing was CD8+ T cells from PBMCs. The receptors here all came from a human donor with multiple sclerosis. CDR3s include the opening cysteine and the closing phenylalanine or tryptophan. The D gene is left open where the match is weak. Size is stated for part of the rows, as once, few or many counts, or as a class when the clone is expanded.

-	TRBD1	TRBJ1-5	TRBV9	TGTGCCAGCAGCGTCAGCGGGACAGGTAGTGGGCCCCAGCATTTT	CASSVSGTGSGPQHF
-	-	TRBJ2-1	TRBV12-3/TRBV12-4	TGTGCCAGCACCCCGGGGAGGCGCGTAATGAATGAGCAGTTCTTC	CASTPGRRVMNEQFF
-	-	TRBJ2-5	TRBV3-1	TGTGCCAGCAGCCATAGCAGAAGGGGGGAGACCCAGTACTTC	CASSHSRRGETQYF
-	-	TRBJ1-6	TRBV15	TGTGCCACCAGCAGTCCCCAGTTCCCGGCAATCCACTTT	CATSSPQFPAIHF
few	TRBD2	TRBJ2-7	TRBV12-3/TRBV12-4	TGTGCCAGCAGTTTGGGGGGGGACTACGAGCAGTACTTC	CASSLGGDYEQYF
once	-	TRBJ2-2	TRBV2	TGTGCCAGCAGGGCGGGTTGGACCGGGGAGCTGTTTTTT	CASRAGWTGELFF
once	-	TRBJ1-2	TRBV10-3	TGTGCCATCCTCCTCAAGTCGGGGGGGAACGACTATGGCTACACCTTC	CAILLKSGGNDYGYTF
-	-	TRBJ1-2	TRBV4-3	TGCGCCAGCAGCCAAGATTCCACGACAGCCAATCTGGGAGGCTACACCTTC	CASSQDSTTANLGGYTF
-	-	TRBJ2-3	TRBV20-1	TGCAGTGCTAGAGAGAGACCGGACAGCTACACAGATACGCAGTATTTT	CSARERPDSYTDTQYF
-	-	TRBJ1-1	TRBV7-6	TGTGCCAGCAGCTCCCTGGCCAACACTGAAGCTTTCTTT	CASSSLANTEAFF
-	-	TRBJ2-2	TRBV7-9	TGTGCCAGCAGCGTAGGACAGCTGGACACCGGGGAGCTGTTTTTT	CASSVGQLDTGELFF